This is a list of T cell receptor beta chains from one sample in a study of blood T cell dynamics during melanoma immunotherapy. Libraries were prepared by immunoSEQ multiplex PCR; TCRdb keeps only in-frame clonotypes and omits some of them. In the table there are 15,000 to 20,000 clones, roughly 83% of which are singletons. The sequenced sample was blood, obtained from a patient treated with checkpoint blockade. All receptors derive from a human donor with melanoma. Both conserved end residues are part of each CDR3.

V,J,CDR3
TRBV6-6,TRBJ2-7,CASSYRTYEQYF
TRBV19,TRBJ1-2,CASSTGTDTNYGYTF
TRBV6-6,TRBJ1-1,CASGSGIEAFF
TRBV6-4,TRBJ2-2,CASSGDRDTGELFF
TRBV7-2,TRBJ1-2,CASSLGPGDYGYTF
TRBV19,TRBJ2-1,CASLPRQGVFYEQFF
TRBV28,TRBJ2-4,CASSPTGNKNIQYF
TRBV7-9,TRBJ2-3,CASSLGTLPSTDTQYF
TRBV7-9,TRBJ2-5,CASSFRAPVLYF
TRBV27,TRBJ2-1,CASSSPGTSGRVVEQFF
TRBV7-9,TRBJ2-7,CASSSPGLAGGYEQYF
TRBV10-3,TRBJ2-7,CAISEGLRGTYEQYF
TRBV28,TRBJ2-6,CASSLRGGSGANVLTF
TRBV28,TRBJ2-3,CASSPPGTGRGDTQYF
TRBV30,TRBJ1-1,CAWAHEVAEAFF
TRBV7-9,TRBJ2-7,CASRKGLAEPSYEQYF
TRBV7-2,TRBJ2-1,CASSPASGIYNEQFF
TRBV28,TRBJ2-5,CASSSESGNIKETQYF
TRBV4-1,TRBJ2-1,CASTLAGAGYNEQFF
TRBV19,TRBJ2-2,CASSWRVNTGELFF
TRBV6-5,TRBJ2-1,CASSRTSEYNEQFF
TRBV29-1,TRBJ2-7,CSTLGTSGTSSSYEQYF
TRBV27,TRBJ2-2,CASSLAQGAGELFF
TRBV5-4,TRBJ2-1,CASSFTSGSYNEQFF
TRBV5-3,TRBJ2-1,CAITWTGTKRTPYNEQFF
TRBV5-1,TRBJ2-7,CASSLFYEQYF
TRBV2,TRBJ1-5,CASTLSDRGADQPQHF
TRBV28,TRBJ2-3,CASSRPSGRGGDTQYF
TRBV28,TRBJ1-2,CASSLSGQGFPYGYTF
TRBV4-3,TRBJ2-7,CASSQDTSGGSYEQYF
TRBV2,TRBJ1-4,CASRTGQANNEKLFF
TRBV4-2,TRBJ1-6,CASSQEMRTGVGSPLHF
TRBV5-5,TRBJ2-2,CASSTGVTGELFF
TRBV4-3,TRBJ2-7,CASSQDPGQYEQYF
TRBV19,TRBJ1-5,CASSTGQGNQPQHF
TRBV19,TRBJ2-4,CASSIGGVAKNIQYF
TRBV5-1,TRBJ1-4,CASSLGQGSGEKLFF
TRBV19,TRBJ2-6,CASSIGGSGNSGANVLTF
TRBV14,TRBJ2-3,CASSPRTGAVDTQYF
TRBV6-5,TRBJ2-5,CASIRIRDRQETQYF
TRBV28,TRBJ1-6,CASSFSRSPLHF
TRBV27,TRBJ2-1,CASSLQLGYNEQFF
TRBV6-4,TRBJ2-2,CASSEKPTGELFF